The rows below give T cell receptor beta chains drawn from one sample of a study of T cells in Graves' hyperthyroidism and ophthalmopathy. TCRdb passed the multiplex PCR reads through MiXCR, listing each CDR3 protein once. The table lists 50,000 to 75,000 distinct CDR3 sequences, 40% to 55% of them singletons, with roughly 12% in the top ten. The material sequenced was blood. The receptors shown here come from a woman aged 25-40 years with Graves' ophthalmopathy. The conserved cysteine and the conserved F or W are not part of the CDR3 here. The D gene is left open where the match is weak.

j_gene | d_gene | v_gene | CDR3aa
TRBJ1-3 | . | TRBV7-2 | ASSPGAYSGNTIY
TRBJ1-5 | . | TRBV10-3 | AISESLANSNQPQH
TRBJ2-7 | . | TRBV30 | AWSRDKGVSIYEQY
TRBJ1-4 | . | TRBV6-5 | ASSYSSGIGLF
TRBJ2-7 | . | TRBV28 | ASSATGIRSEQY
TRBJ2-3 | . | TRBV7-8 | ASSLAGKVDTQY
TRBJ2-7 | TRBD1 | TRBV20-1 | SAPRQGSYEQY
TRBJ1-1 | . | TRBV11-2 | ASSRRSTEAF
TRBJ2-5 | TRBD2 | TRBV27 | ASSFLAGVETQY
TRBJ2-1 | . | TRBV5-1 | ASSPKRPANEQF
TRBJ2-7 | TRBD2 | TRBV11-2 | ASSSAPGGAYEQY
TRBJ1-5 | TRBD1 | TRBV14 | ASSQLTGGGRHEH
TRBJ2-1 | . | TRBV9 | ASSVTSTERNEQF
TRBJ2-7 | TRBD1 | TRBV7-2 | ASAQGTAYEQY
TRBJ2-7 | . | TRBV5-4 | VSSSQRVGYEQY
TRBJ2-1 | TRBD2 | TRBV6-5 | ATVRTSESYNEQF
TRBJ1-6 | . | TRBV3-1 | ASSQDSGASNSPLH
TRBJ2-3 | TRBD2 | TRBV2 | ASSAFLPTSGRAYTSTDTQY
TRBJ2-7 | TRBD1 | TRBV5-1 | ASSLVGQGRELGLY
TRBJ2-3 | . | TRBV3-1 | ASSQEGGRDTQY
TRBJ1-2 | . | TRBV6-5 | ASSPTGYGYT
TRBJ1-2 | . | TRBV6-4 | ASSEAGSGYT
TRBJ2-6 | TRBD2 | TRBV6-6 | VSLAGGTGADVLT
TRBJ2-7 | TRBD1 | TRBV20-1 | SAGRQGKFNEQY
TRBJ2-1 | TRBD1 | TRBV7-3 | ASSIQGTYNEQF
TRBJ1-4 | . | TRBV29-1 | SVEGAGREKLF
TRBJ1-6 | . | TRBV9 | ASARDWLNTPLH
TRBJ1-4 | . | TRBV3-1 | ASSHATTYGEKLF
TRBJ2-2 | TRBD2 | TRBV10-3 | AISESRTSIGTGELF
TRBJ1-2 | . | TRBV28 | ASSSRKLGYT
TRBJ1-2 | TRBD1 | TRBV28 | ASSLPGQGNYGYT
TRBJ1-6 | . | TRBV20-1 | SAKGGQYNSPLH
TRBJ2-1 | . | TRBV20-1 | SGRRQGLYNEQF
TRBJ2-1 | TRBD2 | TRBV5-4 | ASSSAGETYNEQF
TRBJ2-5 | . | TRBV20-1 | SAPPGAGALQETQY
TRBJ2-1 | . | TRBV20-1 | SGRGGTIGGLSYNEQF
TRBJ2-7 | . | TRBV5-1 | ASSLGGAPPCSYEQY
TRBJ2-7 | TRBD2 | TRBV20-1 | SVARLAGEHRYEQY
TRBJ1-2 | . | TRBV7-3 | AGSLKGGAYT
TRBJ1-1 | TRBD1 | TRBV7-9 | ASRRQGNTEAF
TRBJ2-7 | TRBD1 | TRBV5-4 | ASSLGGTGGDEQY
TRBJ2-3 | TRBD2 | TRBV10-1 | ASSPAPNVPSGRAQDTQY
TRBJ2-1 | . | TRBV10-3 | AISEAQGEINEQF
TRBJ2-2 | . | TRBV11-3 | ASSPGRGTDTGELF
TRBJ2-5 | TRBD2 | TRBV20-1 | SASWVAGGRGTQY
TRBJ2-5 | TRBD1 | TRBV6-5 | ASSYAGTGGETQY
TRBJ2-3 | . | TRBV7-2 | ASSSRESADTQY
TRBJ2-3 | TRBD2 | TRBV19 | ASSMRSGGSPDTQY
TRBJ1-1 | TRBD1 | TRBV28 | ASIPGGAANTEAC